These T cell receptor beta chains were read from a single sample in a study of CD8+ T cells in alopecia areata. Generated by immunoSEQ multiplex PCR, the TCRdb table keeps only in-frame clones and is missing some. Among about 110,000 clones listed, around 55% were seen once. The sample comprised CD8+ T cells sorted from blood. The receptor source for this set is a human donor in good health. Each CDR3 is given with its conserved first and last residue. D genes are given only for firm matches. Some rows mark clone size as missing; the rest say once, few, many or name a class of expanded clone.

>TRBV4-1|TRBJ1-6|.|.
TGCGCCAGCAGCCAACCCTCAGTCGCAGGGATCCTTCTCCTCCACTTT
CASSQPSVAGILLLHF
>TRBV13|TRBJ2-7|.|.
TGTGCCAGCAGCTCACGAGCGGTCGAGCAGTACTTC
CASSSRAVEQYF
>TRBV4-1|TRBJ2-1|.|TRBD2
TGCGCCAGCAGCCAAGATCCGGGACTAGCGCACTCCTACAATGAGCAGTTCTTC
CASSQDPGLAHSYNEQFF
>TRBV5-6|TRBJ1-6|.|.
TGTGCCAGCAGCTTGGCGGGGTACAATTCACCCCTCCACTTT
CASSLAGYNSPLHF
>TRBV6-6|TRBJ2-5|.|.
TGTGCCAGCAGTTATTTAGGGAATAGCGAGACCCAGTACTTC
CASSYLGNSETQYF
>TRBV5-1|TRBJ1-2|.|.
TGCGCCAGCAGCTTGGGGTGGCTCCGACCATCTATCTATGGCTACACCTTC
CASSLGWLRPSIYGYTF
>TRBV7-8|TRBJ1-5|.|.
TGTGCCAGCAGCCTTGGAGGTCAGCCCCAGCATTTT
CASSLGGQPQHF
>TRBV15|TRBJ1-4|.|.
TGTGCCACCAGCGGAAGAAGGGTTGGCACTGAAAAACTGTTTTTT
CATSGRRVGTEKLFF
>TRBV29-1|TRBJ1-1|.|.
TGCAGCGTTCCGACTATGAACACTGAAGCTTTCTTT
CSVPTMNTEAFF
>TRBV4-2|TRBJ1-1|few|.
TGTGCCAGCAGCTTGATTGAAAACACTGAAGCTTTCTTT
CASSLIENTEAFF
>TRBV2|TRBJ2-7|.|TRBD2
TGTGCCAGCAGTGAAGGAGGGCTAGCGGGGGATGAGCAGTACTTC
CASSEGGLAGDEQYF
>TRBV28|TRBJ1-1|few|.
TGTGCCAGCAGTTTATCTACGGGACATATGAACACTGAAGCTTTCTTT
CASSLSTGHMNTEAFF
>TRBV2|TRBJ2-7|.|.
TGTGCCAGCGGAGGACAGGGACAAACTAGCGGTGGTTCTTACGAGCAGTACTTC
CASGGQGQTSGGSYEQYF
>TRBV19|TRBJ1-5|once|TRBD1
TGTGCCAGTTCACCAGGGGGACACCCACATAGCAATCAGCCCCAGCATTTT
CASSPGGHPHSNQPQHF
>TRBV28|TRBJ1-5|few|.
TGTGCCAGCAGTTTCGTGGGTAGCAATCAGCCCCAGCATTTT
CASSFVGSNQPQHF
>TRBV5-6|TRBJ1-6|.|.
TGTGCCAGCAGCTTCTATGGGCAGGGAAGCTCCTATAATTCACCCCTCCACTTT
CASSFYGQGSSYNSPLHF
>TRBV29-1|TRBJ1-2|.|.
TGCAGCGTTGAGGACGGCTATGGCTACACCTTC
CSVEDGYGYTF
>TRBV13|TRBJ2-1|.|.
TGTGCCGGCAGCTCCTCCCCTACGGGGGCAGATTCCTACAATGAGCAGTTCTTC
CAGSSSPTGADSYNEQFF
>TRBV5-1|TRBJ2-1|.|TRBD2
TGCGCCAGCAGCCCCACACTAGCGGGGGGGGACAATGAGCAGTTCTTC
CASSPTLAGGDNEQFF
>TRBV27|TRBJ2-7|few|.
TGTGCCAGCAGTCCGATAAGCTCCTACGAGCAGTACTTC
CASSPISSYEQYF
>TRBV18|TRBJ2-3|once|.
TGTGCCAGCTCACCGGCAGGGACAGATACGCAGTATTTT
CASSPAGTDTQYF
>TRBV5-1|TRBJ2-1|.|TRBD2
TGCGCCAGCAGCTGGACTAGCGGGGTATACAATGAGCAGTTCTTC
CASSWTSGVYNEQFF
>TRBV5-6|TRBJ2-1|.|TRBD2
TGTGCCAGCAGCTTGGGGTTGGGAGGGGATGAGCAGTTCTTC
CASSLGLGGDEQFF
>TRBV5-6|TRBJ1-5|few|TRBD1
TGTGCCAGCAGCCTGACAGGGGGCCGGGGTCAGCCCCAGCATTTT
CASSLTGGRGQPQHF
>TRBV25-1|TRBJ2-2|few|.
TGTGCCAGCAGTGAAGTATACACCGGGGAGCTGTTTTTT
CASSEVYTGELFF
>TRBV25-1|TRBJ2-5|few|TRBD1
TGTGCCAGCCGTCGGACAGGGGAAGAGACCCAGTACTTC
CASRRTGEETQYF
>TRBV4-2|TRBJ2-2|.|.
TGTGCCAGCAGCCAAGATGGGGGGTTCCCCGGGGAGCTGTTTTTT
CASSQDGGFPGELFF
>TRBV28|TRBJ2-1|.|TRBD1
TGTGCCAGCAGTTTGGGGGGGACAGGGCTGTACAATGAGCAGTTCTTC
CASSLGGTGLYNEQFF
>TRBV30|TRBJ1-2|.|.
TGTGCCTGGGACTCGTATGGCTACACCTTC
CAWDSYGYTF
>TRBV13|TRBJ1-2|.|.
TGTGCCAGCAGCTTCGGGAGAAACTATGGCTACACCTTC
CASSFGRNYGYTF
>TRBV9|TRBJ2-3|.|.
TGTGCCAGCAACGCTGCTACAGGTCAACACACAGATACGCAGTATTTT
CASNAATGQHTDTQYF
>TRBV2|TRBJ2-3|.|.
TGTGCCAGCAACGTTGGCAGCACAGATACGCAGTATTTT
CASNVGSTDTQYF
>TRBV4-3|TRBJ2-7|.|.
TGCGCCAGCAGCCAAGACATATTAACCTACGAGCAGTACTTC
CASSQDILTYEQYF
>TRBV5-5|TRBJ2-7|once|.
TGTGCCAGCAGCTTGGGACCGGTACAGTACTTC
CASSLGPVQYF
>TRBV6-5|TRBJ2-7|.|TRBD1
TGTGCCAGCAGTTACTCCGGGACAGGGGGCTACGAGCAGTACTTC
CASSYSGTGGYEQYF
>TRBV29-1|TRBJ1-1|.|.
TGCAGCGTTGTTGAGAACACTGAAGCTTTCTTT
CSVVENTEAFF
>TRBV6-5|TRBJ2-7|.|TRBD2
TGTGCCAGCAGTTACTCGGCAAGCGGGGGTTCCTACGAGCAGTACTTC
CASSYSASGGSYEQYF
>TRBV5-1|TRBJ1-6|.|.
TGCGCCAGCAGCGGGGACGGTAATTCACCCCTCCACTTT
CASSGDGNSPLHF
>TRBV4-1|TRBJ2-3|.|.
TGCGCCAGCAGCCAATTATGGTTGGACGAGCACACAGATACGCAGTATTTT
CASSQLWLDEHTDTQYF
>TRBV29-1|TRBJ2-1|few|.
TGCAGCGTTAAGAACAATGAGCAGTTCTTC
CSVKNNEQFF
>TRBV4-1|TRBJ2-4|.|.
TGCGCCAGCAGCCAAGACTGGGATTCGCGGAGACTAGCCAAAAACATTCAGTACTTC
CASSQDWDSRRLAKNIQYF
>TRBV9|TRBJ1-1|.|.
TGTGCCAGCAGCGAACAGGGTTTTCATACTGAAGCTTTCTTT
CASSEQGFHTEAFF
>TRBV18|TRBJ2-7|.|TRBD2
TGTGCCAGCTCACCTCCGGGACTAGCGTTTTACGAGCAGTACTTC
CASSPPGLAFYEQYF
>TRBV27|TRBJ1-5|few|TRBD1
TGTGCCAGCAGTAGGACAGGGTACAATCAGCCCCAGCATTTT
CASSRTGYNQPQHF
>TRBV7-9|TRBJ2-7|.|TRBD2
TGTGCCAGCAGCTTTTCTCCCGCTAGCGGGGGGGCCCGAGTCCGCGAGCAGTACTTC
CASSFSPASGGARVREQYF
>TRBV10-3|TRBJ2-5|.|.
TGTGCCATCAGTGGACACCAACAAGAGACCCAGTACTTC
CAISGHQQETQYF
>TRBV6-5|TRBJ2-7|.|TRBD2
TGTGCCAGCAGTATAGCGGGGGGAACCTACGAGCAGTACTTC
CASSIAGGTYEQYF
>TRBV29-1|TRBJ2-1|.|TRBD1
TGCAGCGTTGCAGGGGGTGGGCAGGGATTAAAGGCTGAGCAGTTCTTC
CSVAGGGQGLKAEQFF
>TRBV28|TRBJ1-5|.|.
TGTGCCAGCAGTTTATACCGTCAGCCCCAGCATTTT
CASSLYRQPQHF
>TRBV29-1|TRBJ2-7|.|.
TGCAGCGTTGAGGGTCTCTCCTACGAGCAGTACTTC
CSVEGLSYEQYF
>TRBV28|TRBJ2-7|few|.
TGTGCCAGCAGTTTAGGCGGGATGCTTGACTACGAGCAGTACTTC
CASSLGGMLDYEQYF